The 18 T cell receptor beta chains given below trace back to one sample, sequenced in a study of cytomegalovirus exposure and HLA in healthy donors (dated by TCRdb to between 2016 and 2019). The library was obtained by the immunoSEQ multiplex PCR assay. A mixture of 60 forward primers for TCR Vbeta segments and 13 reverse primers for TCR Jbeta segments was used in the multiplex PCR. TCRdb limited this immuneACCESS table to in-frame rearrangements with V and J called. A share of clones is missing; checked studies link under half to unresolved V genes, and the rest is unexplained. The sample table holds about 160,000 clones, of which around 79% were seen once. Of the sample, more than 0.75% is held by the ten largest clones. Sequencing used PBMCs. These receptors were collected from a woman aged 45 to 65 in good health and CMV-seropositive.

The CDR3 bases are TGCGCCAGCAGTCATCGGCCTAGCGGAAACACAGATACGCAGTATTTT. Its translation is CASSHRPSGNTDTQYF. This sequence joins TRBV10-1 and TRBJ2-3; 7 positions agree with TRBD2. The J segment lost 2 bases and the V segment lost 5 bases, leaving 10 bases of the junction unmatched. Germline-derived CDR1 and CDR2 are WNHNN and SYGVQD (reference sequence). This CDR3 is built from 16 residues.

This chain links TRBV27 with TRBJ2-2; D call uncertain. The CDR3 runs to 13 residues. Germline V gene lookup returns CDR1 MNHEY and CDR2 SMNVEV (reference sequence). Trimming took off 2 bases at V and 4 bases at J, with 5 bases between the two ends. The CDR3 reads CASSLLPTGELFF. CDR3 sequence (DNA): TGTGCCAGCAGTTTACTTCCCACCGGGGAGCTGTTTTTT.

The chain uses TRBV29-1 and TRBJ1-1; 10 nucleotides align to TRBD1. Germline loops: CDR1 SQVTM, CDR2 ANQGSEA. Trimming at V came to 7 bases and at J to 4 bases, leaving 3 bases not matched to a gene. This CDR3 spans 12 amino acids. The CDR3, as DNA: TGCAGCGCGCGGACAGGGGGCACTGAAGCTTTCTTT. Its protein product is CSARTGGTEAFF. The whole variable domain, remainder taken from reference TRBV29-1 and TRBJ1-1, is SAVISQKPSRDICQRGTSLTIQCQVDSQVTMMFWYRQQPGQSLTLIATANQGSEATYESGFVIDKFPISRPNLTFSTLTVSNMSPEDSSIYLCSARTGGTEAFFGQGTRLTVV.

This chain joins TRBV29-1 and TRBJ1-2, with TRBD1 matching 8 bases. The CDR3 consists of 14 residues. After removal of 3 bases from V and 7 bases from J, the junction contained 10 bases not matched to a gene. Germline V gene data show CDR1 as SQVTM and CDR2 as ANQGSEA. This CDR3 reads CSVDPGQGSIGYTF. CDR3 DNA sequence: TGCAGCGTTGATCCTGGACAGGGCTCGATTGGCTACACCTTC.

This CDR3 is CASSPRGGQGEQFF. CDR3 nucleotides: TGTGCCAGCAGCCCACGTGGTGGGCAGGGGGAGCAGTTCTTC. This rearrangement joins TRBV11-3 to TRBJ2-1, with D tentatively TRBD1 (6 bases). The V gene's germline CDR1 is SGHNT and CDR2 YENEEA. V shed 5 bases and J shed 10 bases, with 18 bases lying between them. The CDR3 is 14 amino acids.

This chain uses TRBV9 with TRBJ1-1; TRBD1 matches 8 bases. V shed 4 bases, J shed 0 bases, and the junction held 5 bases outside the gene matches. This CDR3 comprises 15 residues. CDR1 and CDR2 (germline): SGDLS, YYNGEE. CDR3 sequence (DNA): TGTGCCAGCAGCAGAACAGGGGGTATGAACACTGAAGCTTTCTTT. Translated, it gives CASSRTGGMNTEAFF.

The chain joins TRBV4-1 to TRBJ2-1; 8 bases fit TRBD2. Germline CDR1 reads MGHRA; CDR2 reads YSYEKL. The J segment lost 5 bases and the V segment lost 1 base, leaving 4 bases of the junction unmatched. The CDR3 is 15 amino acids. The CDR3 region is CASSQVGTRNNEQFF. In DNA form, the CDR3 reads TGCGCCAGCAGCCAAGTGGGGACTAGAAACAATGAGCAGTTCTTC.

This clone occurred a few times. This rearrangement joins TRBV28 to TRBJ2-1; no definite D call. Deletions cut 7 bases from V and 4 bases from J, with 17 bases between. The germline V gene has CDR1 MDHEN and CDR2 SYDVKM. This CDR3 contains 15 residues. The CDR3 sequence: CASTSGSLLYNEQFF. As DNA, the CDR3 is TGTGCCAGCACTAGTGGGTCCCTCCTATACAATGAGCAGTTCTTC.

The chain has TRBV12-5 and TRBJ1-6; D uncertain. V was cut by 0 bases and J by 8 bases, with 14 bases left in between. CDR3 length: 16 amino acids. CDR1 is LGHNT and CDR2 is FRNRAP in the germline V gene. Written as DNA, the CDR3 is TGTGCTAGTGGTTTGGTACGGGAGAAGCGGGATTCACCCCTCCACTTT. This sequence encodes CASGLVREKRDSPLHF.

The chain is built from TRBV15 and TRBJ2-7, with D hard to call. Germline lookup yields CDR1 LNHNV and CDR2 YYDKDF (reference sequence). The CDR3 runs 12 residues. With 1 base removed from V and 5 bases from J, the gap between germline ends came to 6 bases. DNA for the CDR3: TGTGCCACCAGCAGAGGTCAGGACGAGCAGTACTTC. This translates into CATSRGQDEQYF.

This clone appeared a single time. V is TRBV7-2 and J is TRBJ2-2; maybe TRBD2 (5 bases). This CDR3 is built from 15 residues. Trimming pared 5 bases from V and 1 base from J, leaving 11 bases between. Germline V gene data show CDR1 as SGHTA and CDR2 as FQGNSA. DNA of the CDR3: TGTGCCAGCAGCCCACGGACTGGGAACACCGGGGAGCTGTTTTTT. Amino acid sequence: CASSPRTGNTGELFF.

In this sample, this clone turned up a few times. The V call is TRBV9, the J call TRBJ2-6; D may be TRBD1 (6 bases). Germline-derived CDR1 and CDR2 are SGDLS and YYNGEE. The CDR3 has 17 amino acids. Trimming shortened V by 1 base and J by 0 bases, and 11 bases separated the two germline ends. In nucleotides, the CDR3 is TGTGCCAGCAGCGTACAAACAGGGAGCTCTGGGGCCAACGTCCTGACTTTC. This sequence encodes CASSVQTGSSGANVLTF.

V and J are TRBV9 and TRBJ1-3, with TRBD1 as a possible D gene (5 bases). The ends were cut back, 0 bases at V and 0 bases at J, with 19 bases in the middle. From germline, CDR1 is SGDLS and CDR2 YYNGEE. The length of the CDR3 is 19 residues. CDR3 region: CASSVGAPGVSSSGNTIYF. CDR3 bases: TGTGCCAGCAGCGTAGGGGCCCCGGGGGTATCTAGCTCTGGAAACACCATATATTTT.

The chain links TRBV5-4 to TRBJ1-4; D call uncertain. The germline V gene encodes CDR1 SGHNT and CDR2 YYREEE (reference sequence). Trimming removed 4 bases at V and 3 bases at J, with 13 bases between. The CDR3 contains 15 residues. The CDR3 nucleotides are TGTGCCAGCAGCGCGACCGGGAGATCTAATGAAAAACTGTTTTTT. Translating it yields CASSATGRSNEKLFF.

The CDR3 region has the DNA TGTGCCAGCAGCCCTGGGAGGAGAAACCAAGAGACCCAGTACTTC. This encodes CASSPGRRNQETQYF. The chain carries TRBV5-6 and TRBJ2-5; possible D gene TRBD2, 6 bases. Trimming removed 4 bases at V and 0 bases at J, with 13 bases between. CDR3 size: 15 residues. Germline V gives CDR1 SGHDT, CDR2 YYEEEE.

The chain has TRBV11-2 and TRBJ1-4; TRBD1 aligns across 9 bases. V lost 6 bases, J lost 5 bases, and 7 bases stayed unmatched. Germline CDR1 reads SGHAT; CDR2 reads FQNNGV. This CDR3 is 15 amino acids long. The CDR3 DNA reads TGTGCCAGCAGACCCGACAGGGGGAGGAATGAAAAACTGTTTTTT. This encodes CASRPDRGRNEKLFF.

The chain couples TRBV29-1 to TRBJ1-4; TRBD1 might be the D (6 bases). Germline V gives CDR1 SQVTM, CDR2 ANQGSEA. This CDR3 has 15 residues. V was cut by 0 bases and J by 3 bases, with 11 bases left in between. Here the CDR3 reads CSVEDRGAPNEKLFF. The CDR3 DNA reads TGCAGCGTTGAAGATCGGGGGGCTCCTAATGAAAAACTGTTTTTT.

The chain employs TRBV2 and TRBJ1-2; D gene ambiguous. CDR1 is SNHLY and CDR2 is FYNNEI in the germline V gene. V dropped 2 bases and J dropped 5 bases, with 9 bases sitting between them. The CDR3 totals 13 residues. The CDR3 nucleotides read TGTGCCAGCAGTGAAAGCGGCCGTTATGGCTACACCTTC. Amino acid sequence: CASSESGRYGYTF.